The source of this T cell receptor (beta chain) is a study of shared clonotypes between healthy human individuals. Assay: immunoSEQ multiplex PCR; the TCRdb copy retains only in-frame clones and omits some. Here the sample spans about 2.3 million clones, approximately 90% being singletons. Those who donated were healthy HIV-negative adults, with no recent acute infections or vaccinations reported. The V segment lost 8 bases and the J segment 6 bases; nucleotides outside the gene matches: 10. Looked up from germline, CDR1 is KGHSH and CDR2 is LQKENI. The CDR3 covers 15 residues. The rearrangement joins TRBV18 to TRBJ2-3, with TRBD2 matching over 11 bases. What was sequenced was naive CD4+ T cells from PBMCs. This sample's subset: CD45RA+ positively selected. The sequence was collected from a man aged 18 to 30 in good health. Some clones in this sample may be carry-over from other donors' samples. CDR3 in amino acids: CASTSSSGRLDTQYF. In DNA form, the CDR3 reads TGTGCCAGCACGAGCTCTAGCGGGAGGTTGGATACGCAGTATTTT.